This T cell receptor beta chain originates from a study of blood T cell repertoires in COVID-19. Overall study: Cohort 3 recovered donors had two negative PCRs, clearance, or symptom resolution. Samples taken during acute and convalescent COVID-19 were collected in the United States, Italy and Spain.

Method: immunoSEQ multiplex PCR; TCRdb's copy keeps in-frame clones and lacks some. Of roughly 200,000 clones listed, roughly 90% were seen once; the top ten hold roughly 3.3%. This clone was detected a few times. Per germline, CDR1 LGHDT and CDR2 YNNKEL (reference sequence). The CDR3 is 16 amino acids. Trimming took off 3 bases at V and 5 bases at J, with 20 bases between the two ends. The genes are TRBV3-1 (or the pseudogene TRBV3-2) and TRBJ2-7; D is uncertain. Sequencing was carried out using PBMCs or T cells enriched from blood (not recorded which). The clonotype comes from a woman in her forties or fifties in a cohort exposed to, infected with or recovered from COVID-19 (not recorded which). The DNA for the CDR3 is TGTGCCAGCAGCCAGTTCGTGGTTAGTCCAATCGACGAGCAGTACTTC. The encoded protein is CASSQFVVSPIDEQYF.